The TCR beta chain under discussion was sequenced for a study of T-cell reconstitution after alpha-beta-depleted transplantation in children. Study-wide results and limits: TCRbeta diversity was high at day 60 in some patients (a result of surviving recipient T cells and thymic progenitors). Reportedly, roughly two months post-transplant, alpha-beta T cells arose from several hundred expanded graft clones. Newly produced T cells mostly provided counts and TCRbeta diversity after one year, as hyperexpanded clones declined.

This clonotype was seen repeatedly, ten times or more. Its specificity is not known. In germline, CDR1 is MDHEN, CDR2 SYDVKM. This CDR3 contains 14 residues. The ends were cut back, 8 bases at V and 2 bases at J, with 14 bases in the middle. A TCRbeta library incorporating unique molecular identifiers was prepared. TCRdb re-derived calls from the PCR reads in MiXCR, one entry per CDR3 protein. The sample shows around 190,000 distinct CDR3 sequences, approximately 6.3% of them seen only once. This receptor was obtained from a boy younger than 10 with acute lymphoblastic leukemia, due to receive a stem cell transplant. This specimen was PBMCs, taken before TCRalphabeta/CD19-depleted stem cell transplant. This rearrangement joins TRBV28 to TRBJ2-3; D might be TRBD2 (6 bases). The CDR3 nucleotides are TGTGCCAGCGGGAGGACGTTTGCCACAGATACGCAGTATTTT. It translates to CASGRTFATDTQYF.